Listed below are T cell receptor beta chains from one sample, sequenced in a study of blood T cells in healthy people across ages. TCRdb processed the 5' RACE reads anew with MiXCR; each CDR3 protein has one entry. The sample carries about a million distinct CDR3 sequences, about 51% recorded once. Material: blood. These receptors originate from a woman between 55 and 75 years old in good health. The CDR3 runs from the conserved cysteine through the conserved F or W. Each record gives: CDR3 length, D gene, J gene, clone size, V gene, CDR3 DNA, CDR3 protein. D genes are given only for firm matches. Some rows have no size entry. The others give once, few or many, or a class for an expanded clone.

length: 15; D: TRBD2; J: TRBJ2-7; size: .; V: TRBV15; DNA: TGTGCCACCAGCAGAGATAAACTAGCGGGAGTCGAGCAGTACTTC; CDR3: CATSRDKLAGVEQYF
length: 16; D: .; J: TRBJ1-6; size: .; V: TRBV7-2; DNA: TGTGCCAGCAGCCCTCAGCGGGGGGTACGGAATTCACCCCTCCACTTT; CDR3: CASSPQRGVRNSPLHF
length: 13; D: TRBD1; J: TRBJ1-1; size: .; V: TRBV20-1; DNA: TGCAGTGCTAGGAGGGAGGGGGCGACGTCAGCTTTCTTT; CDR3: CSARREGATSAFF
length: 16; D: TRBD1; J: TRBJ2-5; size: .; V: TRBV28; DNA: TGTGCCAGCAGTTTTTTAGGGACAGGGACTCAAGAGACCCAGTACTTC; CDR3: CASSFLGTGTQETQYF
length: 16; D: TRBD2; J: TRBJ2-3; size: .; V: TRBV4-2; DNA: TGTGCCAGCAGCCAGATAGCGGGAGCGAACACAGATACGCAGTATTTT; CDR3: CASSQIAGANTDTQYF
length: 16; D: TRBD1; J: TRBJ2-7; size: .; V: TRBV7-9; DNA: TGTGCCAGCAGCACAATTGGACCGGGACAGGGCTACGAGCAGTACTTC; CDR3: CASSTIGPGQGYEQYF
length: 16; D: .; J: TRBJ1-5; size: .; V: TRBV7-9; DNA: TGTGCCAGCAGCTTAGGGGGGCGAAGGGGCAATCGGCCCCAGCATTTT; CDR3: CASSLGGRRGNRPQHF
length: 17; D: .; J: TRBJ2-3; size: .; V: TRBV21-1; DNA: TGTGCCAGTAGCGCCTCGACCGGGAGTCAAATCAGAGATACGCAGTATTTT; CDR3: CASSASTGSQIRDTQYF
length: 13; D: .; J: TRBJ2-7; size: .; V: TRBV2; DNA: TGTGCCAGCAGTGGTACAGGAATCTACGAGCAGTACTTC; CDR3: CASSGTGIYEQYF
length: 18; D: TRBD2; J: TRBJ2-3; size: few; V: TRBV29-1; DNA: TGCAGCGTTCCCGTGGGACTAGCGGGAGGCCAACACACAGATACGCAGTATTTT; CDR3: CSVPVGLAGGQHTDTQYF
length: 15; D: TRBD1; J: TRBJ1-2; size: .; V: TRBV19; DNA: TGTGCCACTACCAGGACAGGGGGCGACGGCTATGGCTACACCTTC; CDR3: CATTRTGGDGYGYTF
length: 15; D: .; J: TRBJ2-3; size: .; V: TRBV5-5; DNA: TGTGCCAGCAGCTTGGTTCCCCAGGGCACAGATACGCAGTATTTT; CDR3: CASSLVPQGTDTQYF
length: 13; D: TRBD1; J: TRBJ2-1; size: .; V: TRBV29-1; DNA: TGCAGCGCCGGGACAGCGAGATACAGTGAGCAGTTCTTC; CDR3: CSAGTARYSEQFF
length: 15; D: TRBD1; J: TRBJ1-4; size: .; V: TRBV5-1; DNA: TGCGCCAGCAGCCGCTGGACAGGGGAGAGTGAAAAACTGTTTTTT; CDR3: CASSRWTGESEKLFF
length: 13; D: TRBD1; J: TRBJ1-2; size: once; V: TRBV4-3; DNA: TGCGCCCGCAGCCATGGACAGGGGGCTGGCTACACCTTC; CDR3: CARSHGQGAGYTF